The clone carrying this T cell receptor (beta chain) was seen at least ten times. What it recognizes is unknown. The ends were cut back, 2 bases at V and 6 bases at J, with 11 bases in the middle. This CDR3 is 14 amino acids long. Individual TCR cDNA molecules each bore their own unique molecular identifier. TCRdb reprocessed the 5' RACE reads via MiXCR and lists one record per CDR3 protein. Of about 9,200 distinct CDR3 sequences listed, 2.5% to 3.5% are singletons. These data originate in a study of spatial heterogeneity in lung cancer. On the study more broadly: Tumor regions showed TCR transcript counts that correlated strongly with a T cell module score from matched bulk RNA-seq.

Study-wide points: Tumor mutation counts were tracked by expanded intratumoral alpha and beta TCR counts. For tumor T cells, estimated coverage reached only 6% to 7% (alpha) and about 12% (beta).

The time point was: sample taken at primary tumor resection. Samples were donated by 72 untreated early-stage non-small cell lung cancer patients. J is TRBJ2-4 and V is TRBV12-3 or TRBV12-4; tentatively, D is TRBD1 (5 bases). The clonotype was recovered from a male donor with early-stage non-small cell lung cancer. The sample in question was lung tumor tissue, obtained at surgery. Here the CDR3 reads CASSLRQGGNIQYF. The CDR3, as DNA: TGTGCCAGCAGTTTAAGGCAGGGTGGAAACATTCAGTACTTC.